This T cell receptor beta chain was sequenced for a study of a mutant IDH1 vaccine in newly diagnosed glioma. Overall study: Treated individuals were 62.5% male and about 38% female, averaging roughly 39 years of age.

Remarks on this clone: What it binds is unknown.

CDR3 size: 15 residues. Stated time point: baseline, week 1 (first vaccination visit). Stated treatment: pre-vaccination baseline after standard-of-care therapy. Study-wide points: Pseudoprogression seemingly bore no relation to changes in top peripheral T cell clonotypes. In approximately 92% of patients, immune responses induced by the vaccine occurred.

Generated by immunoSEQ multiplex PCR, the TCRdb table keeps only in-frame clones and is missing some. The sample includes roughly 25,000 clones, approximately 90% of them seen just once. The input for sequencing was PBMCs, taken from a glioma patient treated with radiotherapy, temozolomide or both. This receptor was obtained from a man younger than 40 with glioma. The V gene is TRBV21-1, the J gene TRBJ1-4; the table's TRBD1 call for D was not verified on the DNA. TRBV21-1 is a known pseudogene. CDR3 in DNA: TGTGCCAGCAGCAAAGTCAGGACAACTAATGAAAAACTGTTTTTT. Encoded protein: CASSKVRTTNEKLFF.